This T cell receptor (beta chain) appears in the sequencing data of a study of blood T cell repertoires in COVID-19. Background on the study: Spain, Italy and the United States supplied samples that represented acute and convalescent COVID-19.

Seattle-derived patients entered the study during active infection and were followed longitudinally. In germline, CDR1 is LGHDT, CDR2 YNNKEL (reference sequence). The CDR3 totals 17 residues. The V gene end was trimmed by 6 bases and the J gene end by 2 bases; junction bases not matched to a gene: 12. The assay was immunoSEQ multiplex PCR, and TCRdb's table has in-frame clones only and misses some. The profile shows 200,000 to 250,000 clones, 70% to 90% of them singletons. Sequenced: peripheral blood. This TCR came from a man in his thirties or forties with COVID-19, enrolled during active disease. The genes are TRBV3-1 (or the pseudogene TRBV3-2) and TRBJ1-3; 8 nucleotides align to TRBD1. In nucleotides, the CDR3 is TGTGCCAGCAGTCAACCTCGGACAGGGCCCCCTGGAAACACCATATATTTT. Its translation: CASSQPRTGPPGNTIYF.